Listed here is a single TCR beta chain. Its antigen is unidentified. The CDR3 has 18 amino acids. Trimming shortened V by 2 bases and J by 2 bases, and 21 bases separated the two germline ends. Germline loops: CDR1 SGHRS, CDR2 YFSETQ. Assay: immunoSEQ multiplex PCR; the TCRdb copy retains only in-frame clones and omits some. The data contain around 130,000 clones, roughly 88% of them singletons. This sample stems from a study of T cell responses to AZD1222 COVID-19 vaccine. Findings and caveats of the study: The donors showed a predominance of white British ancestry and of females, with possible underestimation of clonal diversity.

The chain carries TRBV5-1 and TRBJ2-3, with D perhaps TRBD1 or TRBD2 (7 bases each). This specimen was peripheral blood, taken on day 0 of AZD1222 vaccination. This receptor was identified in an adult in good health. CDR3 sequence reads: CASSLPLSGTAYTDTQYF. The CDR3 coding sequence is TGCGCCAGCAGCTTACCCCTGAGCGGGACAGCTTACACAGATACGCAGTATTTT. Together with reference TRBV5-1 and TRBJ2-3, the CDR3 gives the full variable domain: KAGVTQTPRYLIKTRGQQVTLSCSPISGHRSVSWYQQTPGQGLQFLFEYFSETQRNKGNFPGRFSGRQFSNSRSEMNVSTLELGDSALYLCASSLPLSGTAYTDTQYFGPGTRLTVL.